A selection of T cell receptor beta chains follows, all from one sample in a study of PD-1 blockade in classical Hodgkin lymphoma. Here immunoSEQ multiplex PCR was the method, and the copy in TCRdb shows in-frame clones only, minus some. The sample has more than 10,000 clones; approximately 80% are singletons. The source material was peripheral blood mononuclear cells (PBMCs), sampled before the second cycle of nivolumab. All receptors derive from a human donor with classical Hodgkin lymphoma. Each CDR3 is given with its conserved first and last residue. Fields, in order: V gene, D gene, J gene, clone size, CDR3 length, CDR3 protein, CDR3 DNA. A D gene is named only where the DNA matches it firmly. The listing skips clone size in some rows; elsewhere it reads once, few, many or a size class.

v_call: TRBV7-2; d_call: -; j_call: TRBJ2-3; clone_size: few; cdr3_length: 13; cdr3_aa: CASSLVRGDTQYF; cdr3_nt: TGTGCCAGCAGCTTAGTGAGGGGAGATACGCAGTATTTT
v_call: TRBV11-2; d_call: -; j_call: TRBJ1-6; clone_size: -; cdr3_length: 15; cdr3_aa: CASSPTHSYNSPLHF; cdr3_nt: TGTGCCAGCAGCCCCACGCACAGCTATAATTCACCCCTCCACTTT
v_call: TRBV27; d_call: -; j_call: TRBJ1-5; clone_size: -; cdr3_length: 13; cdr3_aa: CASGRKSNQPQHF; cdr3_nt: TGTGCCAGCGGAAGGAAGAGCAATCAGCCCCAGCATTTT
v_call: TRBV27; d_call: TRBD2; j_call: TRBJ2-3; clone_size: few; cdr3_length: 20; cdr3_aa: CASSKRTSGSFMDLADTQYF; cdr3_nt: TGTGCCAGCAGTAAGCGGACTAGCGGGAGTTTTATGGATCTCGCAGATACGCAGTATTTT
v_call: TRBV14; d_call: -; j_call: TRBJ1-6; clone_size: -; cdr3_length: 16; cdr3_aa: CASSQGGYLRNSPLHF; cdr3_nt: TGTGCCAGCAGCCAAGGGGGGTACTTGAGAAATTCACCCCTCCACTTT
v_call: TRBV10-1; d_call: -; j_call: TRBJ2-5; clone_size: -; cdr3_length: 17; cdr3_aa: CASSEDGTATLQETQYF; cdr3_nt: TGCGCCAGCAGTGAGGACGGGACGGCAACTCTCCAAGAGACCCAGTACTTC
v_call: TRBV30; d_call: TRBD1; j_call: TRBJ1-1; clone_size: -; cdr3_length: 14; cdr3_aa: CAWSWGQANTEAFF; cdr3_nt: TGTGCCTGGAGTTGGGGACAGGCGAACACTGAAGCTTTCTTT
v_call: TRBV5-1; d_call: -; j_call: TRBJ2-1; clone_size: -; cdr3_length: 13; cdr3_aa: CASSLASSYEQFF; cdr3_nt: TGCGCCAGCAGCTTGGCGTCAAGCTATGAGCAGTTCTTC
v_call: TRBV2; d_call: -; j_call: TRBJ2-5; clone_size: once; cdr3_length: 11; cdr3_aa: CASRTQETQYF; cdr3_nt: TGTGCCAGCAGAACCCAAGAGACCCAGTACTTC
v_call: TRBV10-3; d_call: -; j_call: TRBJ2-3; clone_size: -; cdr3_length: 14; cdr3_aa: CAIRRGRDGDTQYF; cdr3_nt: TGTGCCATCAGGCGAGGGCGGGATGGAGATACGCAGTATTTT
v_call: TRBV4-1; d_call: -; j_call: TRBJ2-4; clone_size: -; cdr3_length: 20; cdr3_aa: CASSQVQDRGVFWAKNIQYF; cdr3_nt: TGCGCCAGCAGCCAAGTTCAAGACCGCGGCGTATTCTGGGCCAAAAACATTCAGTACTTC